This T cell receptor (beta chain) was documented in a study of T cell repertoires in ileal Crohn's disease (dated by TCRdb to between 2018 and 2021). Regarding the research as a whole: The median duration of disease was approximately 7.9 years, and at the time of surgery roughly a third of patients were active smokers. Every patient underwent surgery because of a complication, which was stricturing disease in about 60% and penetrating disease in around 39%. Roughly half of the patients were given postoperative therapy, with approximately 18 on anti-TNF agents and about a dozen on thiopurines. The TCR repertoire was analysed in approximately 61 patients with Crohn's disease drawn from a prospective multicentre cohort. The study was conducted in parallel with a multicentre cohort that was designed to identify predictors of early endoscopic recurrence following ileocolonic resection. A Rutgeerts score above i0 was used to define endoscopic postoperative recurrence. The study sequenced 150 to 200 mucosal samples from 57 patients, taken at several locations on the surgical specimen and at postoperative endoscopy.

As concerns this clone: Its binding antigen is unknown. Base qualities are missing; no much larger clone stands one base away.

For commercial TCRB immunosequencing, about 500 nanograms of biopsy DNA were submitted for each sample. CDR3 regions were amplified from genomic DNA by Adaptive Biotechnology using a two-step, amplification bias-controlled multiplex PCR. Primers for every V and J gene segment were used in the first PCR, and barcodes and Illumina adapters were added in the second PCR. CDR3 libraries were sequenced on an Illumina instrument. Under the source paper's analysis protocol: Analysis combined the vendor-provided pipelines with custom analysis of raw data in R/Bioconductor under R version 3.3.0. Clonality, which ranges from 0 to 1, was calculated as the inverse of the normalised Shannon entropy across all productive clones. High-frequency clones were defined as the repertoire share of the top 100 clones, retaining only clones passing a 95% confidence test. Overlap between samples was measured with the Morisita-Horn index, while repertoire diversity was measured with the Simpson index. The immuneACCESS repertoire file appears here via TCRdb, limited to in-frame rearrangements. These files lack a portion of the clones; in checked studies, under half of the deficit traces to unresolved V genes, and the cause of the others is not known. That table is the source of V, J and clone size, and D and trimming were worked out from the DNA. Here the sample has roughly 8,200 clones; under 80% occur a single time. 7% to 8.5% of the sample goes to the ten largest clones.

The CDR3 spans 15 residues, from the cysteine through the phenylalanine. The CDR3 DNA has 45 bases and is translated from base 1. V is shortened by 3 bases, J by 4 bases, and the region joining them spans 15 bases. According to the germline V gene (reference sequence), CDR1 reads LNHDA and CDR2 reads SQIVND. To be eligible, patients had to be adults with ileal or ileocolonic Crohn's disease and an indication for ileocolonic resection. Whole ileal mucosal biopsies were kept frozen at -80 degrees C prior to DNA extraction. Genomic DNA was extracted from frozen whole biopsies with a TRizol-based method and quantified on a NanoDrop 2000 spectrophotometer. Broader findings and caveats from the paper: Higher high-frequency clone percentages at surgery were associated with endoscopic recurrence; all patients with clonality above 26.8% (18/57) had recurrence. Mucosal CD4 and CD8 T cells were sorted and sequenced only in a subgroup of patients, whose size was not stated. Compared with CD4 T cells, sorted CD8 T cells held more high-frequency clones, which suggests that the mucosal expansions were mostly CD8. A significantly higher proportion of clonal expansions was observed in active smokers at surgery than in non-smokers (approximately 26% vs 17%, p=0.02).

The sample comprised ileal tissue. The origin of this receptor is an adult with Crohn's disease. Here the chain combines TRBV19 and TRBJ1-1; a tentative D match to TRBD1 spans 6 bases. The DNA sequence is given as TGTGCCAGTAGTATTAACAGGGTCCTCGGCACTGAAGCTTTCTTT. Its protein is CASSINRVLGTEAFF.